This record concerns one T cell receptor beta chain sequence. These data belong to a study of blood T cell repertoires in COVID-19. Study background: The United States, Italy and Spain provided the acute and convalescent COVID-19 samples. In each case, the material was cDNA or gDNA derived from T cells, B-cell-depleted T cells, or PBMCs.

This CDR3 comprises 15 residues. Losses at the gene ends were 3 bases for V and 5 bases for J; bases not matched to a gene: 7. Looked up from germline, CDR1 is KGHSH and CDR2 is LQKENI. As handled by the study authors: By means of reference gene primer amplification, nucleated cell counts were estimated. Sequencing used immunoSEQ multiplex PCR; TCRdb keeps in-frame clones, though not all of them. For V, J and clone size, that table is used; D and trimming come from the DNA. The sample yields around 99,000 clones, over 80% seen once. This receptor was taken from a woman aged 30 to 39 with acute or convalescent COVID-19. The chain links TRBV18 to TRBJ2-1, with 7 nucleotides matching TRBD1. Sequenced material: peripheral blood. In DNA, the CDR3 is TGTGCCAGCTCACCGACCACTGGACAGGACAATGAGCAGTTCTTC. Translated, it gives CASSPTTGQDNEQFF.